This T cell receptor beta chain was obtained from a study of blood T cell repertoires in COVID-19 (TCRdb year 2020). Looking at the study overall: The collaborator samples originated in the United States, Italy and Spain and spanned the acute and convalescent phases of COVID-19. Sample metadata almost always included a de-identified subject ID, COVID-19 status, age in years and sex. The samples were drawn from the first 160 participants of the ongoing ImmuneRACE study and from 950 to 1,500 subjects provided by 6 global collaborators. Deeply sampled blood TCRbeta repertoires from subjects exposed to, actively infected with, or recovered from COVID-19 were included in the dataset. The material from the prospective study consisted of cDNA or gDNA derived from T cells, B-cell-depleted T cells, or PBMCs. Where available, HLA class I and class II types were obtained from metadata supplied by the sample provider rather than from assay-based typing. The repertoires were made available in a free public database intended to serve as a resource for research on the immune response to SARS-CoV-2.

The immunoSEQ Assay, a bias-controlled multiplex PCR, was used to amplify TCRbeta CDR3 regions from genomic DNA. The authors processed their data as follows. Nucleated cell counts per sample were estimated from amplification of reference gene primers within the assay. Sequence reads were collapsed and filtered to measure the absolute abundance of every unique TCRbeta CDR3 rearrangement. For each sample, productive Simpson clonality was calculated by taking the square root of Simpson's diversity index across productive rearrangements. Drawn from immuneACCESS, this table holds only the in-frame rearrangements with V and J called that TCRdb kept. Clones are partly lost; checked studies trace under half to an unresolved V gene and leave the rest unexplained. Clonal size and the V and J genes are those of that table, whereas D and trimming came from the DNA. The sample table holds roughly 65,000 clones, of which about four fifths were seen once. Roughly 48% of the sample comes from the top ten.

Notes on this clone: There is no known antigen for this receptor. No quality values exist for individual bases; no much larger clone is one base distant.

CDR1 MNHEY and CDR2 SVGAGI are derived from the germline V gene. The CDR3, from cysteine to phenylalanine, totals 13 residues. The only DNA kept is the CDR3, 39 bases in frame from the first base. Trimming takes 11 bases off V and 5 bases off J; junction bases not matched to a gene: 10. What the research found in general, with its limitations: How much clinical and demographic metadata was included differed by source and by participant, and the metadata was provided uncurated.

The collaborating institutions used their own protocols to collect whole blood in K2EDTA tubes. For TCRbeta analysis, collaborators shipped samples in one of three forms: frozen whole blood, isolated PBMCs, or DNA extracted from either of those sample types. The sequence came from a human donor in a cohort sampled during active COVID-19. The chain uses TRBV6-5 and TRBJ1-1; 8 bases in the middle match TRBD1. The sequenced sample was peripheral blood. In nucleotides, the sequence is TGTGCCGGGCGAACAGGGGGACGGACTGAAGCTTTCTTT. Its translation reads: CAGRTGGRTEAFF.